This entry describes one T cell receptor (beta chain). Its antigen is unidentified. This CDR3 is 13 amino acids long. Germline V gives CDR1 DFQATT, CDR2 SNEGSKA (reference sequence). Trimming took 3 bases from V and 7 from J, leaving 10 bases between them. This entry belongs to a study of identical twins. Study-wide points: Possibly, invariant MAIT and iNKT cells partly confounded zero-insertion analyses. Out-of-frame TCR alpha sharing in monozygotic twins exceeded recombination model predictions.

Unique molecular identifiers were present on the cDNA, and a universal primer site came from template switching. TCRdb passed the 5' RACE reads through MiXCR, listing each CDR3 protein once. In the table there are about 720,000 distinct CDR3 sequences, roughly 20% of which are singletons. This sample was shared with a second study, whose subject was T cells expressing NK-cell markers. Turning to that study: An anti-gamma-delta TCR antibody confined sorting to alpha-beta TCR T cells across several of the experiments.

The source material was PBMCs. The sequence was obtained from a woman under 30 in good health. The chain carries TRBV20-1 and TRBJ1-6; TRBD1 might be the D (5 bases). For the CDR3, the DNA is TGCAGTGCTAGGGGCCGACAGAATTCACCCCTCCACTTT. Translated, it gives CSARGRQNSPLHF.